A single TCR beta chain is shown here with its context. Its antigen is undetermined. These data come from a study of early T cells in non-severe SARS-CoV-2 infection. Study details: Chains were unpaired, as sequencing was done on bulk RNA from unsorted whole blood. Findings of the study overall: VDJdb matching, biased toward anti-spike CD8 responses, missed private and CD4 specificities.

The CDR3 loop spans 14 amino acids. V lost 1 base, J lost 2 bases, and 3 bases lay in between. The germline V gene encodes CDR1 SGHTA and CDR2 FQGNSA. Unique molecular identifiers (one per individual cDNA molecule) were attached. MiXCR was run by TCRdb on the 5' RACE reads, yielding one entry per CDR3 protein. The data hold 55,000 to 75,000 distinct CDR3 sequences, with 5% to 6.5% observed a single time. This TCR was sampled from an adult who was a healthcare worker with PCR-confirmed SARS-CoV-2 infection or an uninfected control (not recorded which). The source was whole blood, collected at baseline. The V and J genes are TRBV7-2 and TRBJ2-6; no clear D. DNA of the CDR3: TGTGCCAGCAGCTTAGGGACTGGGGCCAACGTCCTGACTTTC. Translating it yields CASSLGTGANVLTF.